Below are 30 T cell receptor beta chains sequenced from a single sample in a study of PD-L1 blockade in urothelial cancer. This table comes from immunoSEQ multiplex PCR, and its TCRdb copy is limited to in-frame clones, with some not included. The sample lists roughly 56,000 clones, over 75% occurring once. The source material was PBMCs, sampled around atezolizumab (anti-PD-L1) treatment. These receptors were obtained from a man between 65 and 85 years old with urothelial cancer.

V is TRBV5-1 and J is TRBJ1-3; D not certain. The CDR3 runs to 15 residues. V lost 1 base to trimming and J lost 2 bases, with 10 bases between them. The germline V gene encodes CDR1 SGHRS and CDR2 YFSETQ. CDR3 sequence: CASSLLNGAGNTIYF. In DNA, the CDR3 is TGCGCCAGCAGCTTGTTGAATGGAGCTGGAAACACCATATATTTT.

V usage is TRBV27 and J usage is TRBJ2-5; 9 bases match TRBD1. V shed 10 bases, J shed 1 base, and the junction held 4 bases outside the gene matches. This CDR3 contains 13 residues. CDR1 is MNHEY and CDR2 is SMNVEV in the germline V gene (reference sequence). The CDR3 region is CATPTGGQETQYF. DNA for the CDR3: TGTGCCACCCCGACAGGGGGCCAAGAGACCCAGTACTTC.

The chain couples TRBV4-2 to TRBJ1-4, with D unresolved. This CDR3 is 15 amino acids long. CDR1 and CDR2 from the germline V gene are LGHNA and YNFKEQ. Deletions cut 0 bases from V and 2 bases from J, with 7 bases between. The CDR3 region is CASSQDWRTNEKLFF. The CDR3 DNA reads as TGTGCCAGCAGCCAAGATTGGAGGACTAATGAAAAACTGTTTTTT.

Sample share makes this clone medium-sized. V gene TRBV5-6 combines with J gene TRBJ1-1, with D hard to call. V lost 0 bases, J lost 6 bases, and 6 bases lay in between. In germline, CDR1 is SGHDT, CDR2 YYEEEE. The CDR3 spans 12 residues. The CDR3 is CASSLGSAEAFF. In DNA form, the CDR3 reads TGTGCCAGCAGCTTGGGGTCAGCTGAAGCTTTCTTT.

This chain uses TRBV7-9 with TRBJ2-5; D gene uncertain. The CDR3 sequence is 15 residues long. CDR1 and CDR2 (germline): SEHNR, FQNEAQ (reference sequence). Trimming removed 0 bases at V and 3 bases at J, with 11 bases between. The CDR3 region is CASSLALWQEETQYF. In DNA form, the CDR3 reads TGTGCCAGCAGCTTAGCGTTATGGCAGGAAGAGACCCAGTACTTC.

The V and J genes are TRBV18 and TRBJ2-1; D unclear. The CDR3 length is 17 residues. Germline V CDR1 and CDR2: KGHSH, LQKENI. The V end was cut by 3 bases, the J end by 0 bases, with 15 bases between. CDR3 region: CASSPKVGQSSYNEQFF. The CDR3 nucleotides read TGTGCCAGCTCACCTAAGGTTGGGCAGAGCTCCTACAATGAGCAGTTCTTC.

The genes are TRBV5-1 and TRBJ1-2; 8 nucleotides match TRBD1. V was clipped by 4 bases and J by 2 bases; unmatched bases: 4. This CDR3 is built from 14 residues. Germline CDR1 is SGHRS and CDR2 is YFSETQ. This CDR3 is CASSRDRNNYGYTF. CDR3 DNA: TGCGCCAGCAGCCGGGACAGGAACAACTATGGCTACACCTTC.

This chain links TRBV10-3 with TRBJ1-1; D is possibly TRBD1 (6 bases). V lost 0 bases to trimming and J lost 5 bases, with 13 bases between them. CDR3 length: 15 residues. Germline values: CDR1 ENHRY, CDR2 SYGVKD. The CDR3 sequence: CAISESIRGGTEAFF. CDR3 DNA sequence: TGTGCCATCAGTGAGTCGATTAGAGGGGGAACTGAAGCTTTCTTT.

This clone was counted a single time. This rearrangement joins TRBV19 to TRBJ2-1, with 16 nucleotides matching TRBD2. CDR3 length: 20 amino acids. Germline CDR1 LNHDA, CDR2 SQIVND (reference sequence). Germline trimming cut 7 bases from V and 5 bases from J; bases unmatched to any gene: 17. The CDR3 spells CASTSLSGTSGRAKNNEQFF. The CDR3 DNA reads TGTGCCAGTACCTCTTTATCCGGGACTAGCGGGAGGGCCAAAAACAATGAGCAGTTCTTC.

This clone was found a few times. J is TRBJ1-1 and V is TRBV5-5; D remains ambiguous. The CDR3 has 14 amino acids. Deletions cut 5 bases from V and 1 base from J, with 12 bases between. Germline V CDR1 and CDR2: SGHKS, YYEKEE (reference sequence). The CDR3, as DNA: TGTGCCAGCAGTACCTGGACTTCGAACACTGAAGCTTTCTTT. Translation gives CASSTWTSNTEAFF.

The rearrangement joins TRBV28 to TRBJ1-3, with D unresolved. CDR3 length: 15 residues. From germline, CDR1 is MDHEN and CDR2 SYDVKM. V lost 4 bases and J 2 bases, leaving 12 bases between the germline ends. This chain's CDR3 is CASSSVRGTGNTIYF. The CDR3 nucleotides read TGTGCCAGCAGTTCCGTCCGGGGTACTGGAAACACCATATATTTT. The full variable domain, completed using reference TRBV28 and TRBJ1-3, is DVKVTQSSRYLVKRTGEKVFLECVQDMDHENMFWYRQDPGLGLRLIYFSYDVKMKEKGDIPEGYSVSREKKERFSLILESASTNQTSMYLCASSSVRGTGNTIYFGEGSWLTVV.

This clone was detected once. This rearrangement joins TRBV5-6 to TRBJ2-5; 7 bases are shared with TRBD2. From germline, CDR1 is SGHDT and CDR2 YYEEEE. V lost 4 bases, J lost 4 bases, and 7 bases stayed unmatched. The CDR3 length is 14 residues. The CDR3 region has the DNA TGTGCCAGCAGCGCCGGACTAGTTGGAGAGACCCAGTACTTC. Protein: CASSAGLVGETQYF.

The V and J genes are TRBV6-4 and TRBJ2-1; 9 bases fit TRBD1. This CDR3 is 17 amino acids long. CDR1 is MRHNA and CDR2 is SNTAGT in the germline V gene. V shed 2 bases and J 8 bases; nucleotides not matched to a gene: 13. The CDR3 region has the DNA TGTGCCAGCAGTGACCCGCACCGGGACAGGGAGGAGGATGAGCAGTTCTTC. Residues: CASSDPHRDREEDEQFF.

The chain carries TRBV11-1 and TRBJ2-5; 7 positions match TRBD1. The CDR3 has 13 residues. Germline V gene lookup returns CDR1 SGHAT and CDR2 FQDESV (reference sequence). V shed 3 bases and J 4 bases; nucleotides not matched to a gene: 2. This CDR3 is CASSLGQPETQYF. The CDR3 nucleotides read TGTGCCAGCAGCTTGGGACAGCCAGAGACCCAGTACTTC.

The rearrangement uses TRBV2 and TRBJ2-5, with TRBD2 identical over 9 bases. Germline assignment: CDR1 SNHLY and CDR2 FYNNEI. The CDR3 runs to 14 residues. J was trimmed by 5 bases and V by 5 bases; bases with no gene match: 6. The CDR3: CASSNLLAGETQYF. The CDR3 coding sequence is TGTGCCAGCAGTAACCTTCTAGCGGGGGAGACCCAGTACTTC. Variable domain in full (rest from reference TRBV2 and TRBJ2-5): EPEVTQTPSHQVTQMGQEVILRCVPISNHLYFYWYRQILGQKVEFLVSFYNNEISEKSEIFDDQFSVERPDGSNFTLKIRSTKLEDSAMYFCASSNLLAGETQYFGPGTRLLVL.

This chain joins TRBV5-1 and TRBJ2-5; the match to TRBD1 covers 8 bases. J was trimmed by 5 bases and V by 0 bases; bases with no gene match: 12. The CDR3 consists of 17 residues. Germline V gene sequence: CDR1 SGHRS, CDR2 YFSETQ. For the CDR3, the DNA is TGCGCCAGCAGCTTGGATAGACAGGGGTTGGGGACGGAGACCCAGTACTTC. Translated: CASSLDRQGLGTETQYF.

The rearrangement joins TRBV6-6 to TRBJ1-5; D is unresolved. V was shortened by 0 bases and J by 0 bases, with 6 bases between the two germline ends. Looked up from germline, CDR1 is MNHNY and CDR2 is SVGAGI (reference sequence). The CDR3 is 15 residues long. The chain's CDR3 is CASSYSSPSNQPQHF. CDR3 DNA sequence: TGTGCCAGCAGTTACTCCTCTCCTAGCAATCAGCCCCAGCATTTT.

The rearrangement joins TRBV5-6 to TRBJ1-1; the D gene is possibly TRBD1 (5 bases). This CDR3 contains 15 residues. Germline CDR1 reads SGHDT; CDR2 reads YYEEEE. Trimming stripped 2 bases from V and 6 bases from J, with 17 bases between. In DNA, the CDR3 is TGTGCCAGCAGCTTTTCGACAGTTGGAATGGCTGAAGCTTTCTTT. It codes for CASSFSTVGMAEAFF.

This chain links TRBV7-9 with TRBJ1-2; D might be TRBD1 (5 bases). With 1 base removed from V and 7 bases from J, the gap between germline ends came to 13 bases. CDR1 is SEHNR, CDR2 FQNEAQ, per germline (reference sequence). The CDR3 has 14 amino acids. The CDR3 here is CASSLDSRESGYTF. For the CDR3, the DNA is TGTGCCAGCAGCTTAGATTCCAGGGAATCTGGCTACACCTTC.

V usage is TRBV30 and J usage is TRBJ2-1; D might be TRBD2 (6 bases). The CDR3 runs 13 residues. The V end was cut by 4 bases, the J end by 10 bases, with 17 bases between. Germline V gene sequence: CDR1 GTSNPN, CDR2 SVGIG (reference sequence). Written as DNA, the CDR3 is TGTGCCTGGACCAGTCACGGGGGAACGGAGCAGTTCTTC. Translating gives CAWTSHGGTEQFF.

CDR3 region: CASKGQGISYEQYF. CDR3 DNA: TGTGCCAGCAAGGGACAGGGGATTTCGTACGAGCAGTACTTC. The chain couples TRBV2 to TRBJ2-7; 10 bases line up with TRBD1. With V trimmed by 7 bases and J by 4 bases, 7 bases remained unmatched. CDR1 is SNHLY, CDR2 FYNNEI, per germline. The length of the CDR3 is 14 residues.

DNA for the CDR3: TGTGCCAGCAGCCAGCAAATGGACAGGGGCGCCTACAATGAGCAGTTCTTC. Its translation: CASSQQMDRGAYNEQFF. The rearrangement links TRBV9 to TRBJ2-1; 9 nucleotides match TRBD1. With V trimmed by 4 bases and J by 2 bases, 10 bases remained unmatched. The germline gives CDR1 SGDLS, CDR2 YYNGEE. The CDR3 contains 17 residues.

This clone was observed once. J is TRBJ1-1 and V is TRBV10-3, with D perhaps TRBD1 (5 bases). Trimming removed 0 bases from V and 4 bases from J, with 9 bases in between. This CDR3 has 14 amino acids. The V gene's germline CDR1 is ENHRY and CDR2 SYGVKD. CDR3 bases: TGTGCCATCAGTGAGTCGCAGGGCCGCACTGAAGCTTTCTTT. It codes for CAISESQGRTEAFF.

This chain links TRBV6-5 with TRBJ2-7; the match to TRBD1 covers 7 bases. Germline CDR1 is MNHEY and CDR2 is SVGAGI. The CDR3 runs to 13 residues. V lost 5 bases to trimming and J lost 2 bases; unmatched junction nucleotides: 3. This CDR3 is CASSRGTAYEQYF. The DNA for the CDR3 is TGTGCCAGCAGTAGGGGGACAGCCTACGAGCAGTACTTC.

This chain links TRBV11-2 with TRBJ2-3; weak D call: TRBD2 (5 bases). Germline V gives CDR1 SGHAT, CDR2 FQNNGV. Trimming removed 5 bases from V and 0 bases from J, with 12 bases in between. The CDR3 runs to 15 residues. The CDR3, as DNA: TGTGCCAGCAGCACGTTAGCGTCTAGCACAGATACGCAGTATTTT. Translation: CASSTLASSTDTQYF.

V is TRBV20-1 and J is TRBJ1-3, with unresolved D. Germline CDR1 is DFQATT and CDR2 is SNEGSKA (reference sequence). V lost 7 bases to trimming and J lost 3 bases, with 7 bases between them. The CDR3 length is 11 residues. The CDR3 DNA reads TGCAGTGGAGGAGGTGGAAACACCATATATTTT. Amino acids: CSGGGGNTIYF.

The chain links TRBV11-1 to TRBJ2-4; 14 bases are a match to TRBD2. This CDR3 has 16 residues. Trimming cost V 5 bases and J 10 bases; bases outside gene matches: 10. CDR1 and CDR2 (germline): SGHAT, FQDESV (reference sequence). DNA of the CDR3: TGTGCCAGCAGCCTGACTAGCGGGAGGGCCTTGGGTATTCAGTACTTC. As protein: CASSLTSGRALGIQYF.

This clone was found once. This chain uses TRBV29-1 with TRBJ1-1; 8 nucleotides agree with TRBD1. The V gene's germline CDR1 is SQVTM and CDR2 ANQGSEA. Trimming at V came to 2 bases and at J to 4 bases, leaving 6 bases not matched to a gene. The CDR3 is 14 residues long. The CDR3: CSVELGQGATEAFF. CDR3 DNA sequence: TGCAGCGTTGAACTCGGCCAGGGGGCCACTGAAGCTTTCTTT. Variable domain in full (rest from reference TRBV29-1 and TRBJ1-1): SAVISQKPSRDICQRGTSLTIQCQVDSQVTMMFWYRQQPGQSLTLIATANQGSEATYESGFVIDKFPISRPNLTFSTLTVSNMSPEDSSIYLCSVELGQGATEAFFGQGTRLTVV.

J is TRBJ1-1 and V is TRBV5-5; D remains unclear. Trimming took off 7 bases at V and 0 bases at J, with 13 bases between the two ends. Per the germline V gene, CDR1 is SGHKS and CDR2 is YYEKEE (reference sequence). The CDR3 spans 14 residues. For the CDR3, the DNA is TGTGCCAGCGAGAGACTAGGAATGAACACTGAAGCTTTCTTT. It is translated as CASERLGMNTEAFF.

This chain joins TRBV7-6 and TRBJ2-1, with no clear D. V was cut by 5 bases and J by 0 bases, with 8 bases left in between. The CDR3 spans 14 residues. The germline V gene has CDR1 SGHVS and CDR2 FNYEAQ. CDR3 in DNA: TGTGCCAGCAGCAGCCTGAGCTCCTACAATGAGCAGTTCTTC. Protein product: CASSSLSSYNEQFF. Based on the CDR3 plus reference TRBV7-6 and TRBJ2-1, the full variable domain is GAGVSQSPRYKVTKRGQDVALRCDPISGHVSLYWYRQALGQGPEFLTYFNYEAQQDKSGLPNDRFSAERPEGSISTLTIQRTEQRDSAMYRCASSSLSSYNEQFFGPGTRLTVL.